A selection of T cell receptor beta chains follows, all from one sample in a study of blood T cell repertoires in COVID-19. Data came from immunoSEQ multiplex PCR; TCRdb stores just in-frame clones and leaves some out. The sample consists of approximately 400,000 clones, 80% to 95% of them appearing once. Sequenced sample: PBMCs or T cells enriched from blood (not recorded which). All receptors derive from a woman in her forties who had been exposed to COVID-19. Each CDR3 is given with its conserved first and last residue. The order of the fields is V gene, J gene, D gene, clone size, CDR3 DNA, CDR3 protein. D genes are given only for firm matches. Size values are once, few and many counts, or a class for expanded clones, and some rows have none.

TRBV6-5	TRBJ1-1	TRBD1	-	TGTGCCAGCAGGAGACAGGGGAGATCTGAAGCTTTCTTT	CASRRQGRSEAFF
TRBV27	TRBJ2-1	-	-	TGTGCCAGCAGACACAGCCTCTCAACATTTAGCGCCAGCCTCTACAATGAGCAGTTCTTC	CASRHSLSTFSASLYNEQFF
TRBV2	TRBJ1-5	TRBD1	-	TGTGCCAGCAGTGAACTTACTTGGACAGGGCAGCAAAGCAATCAGCCCCAGCATTTT	CASSELTWTGQQSNQPQHF
TRBV5-1	TRBJ1-2	-	-	TGCGCCAGCAGCCGCCAGGGTGGAGATTCTGGCTACACCTTC	CASSRQGGDSGYTF
TRBV4-3	TRBJ2-2	-	-	TGCGCCAGCAGCCAACTTATGGCCACCGGGGAGCTGTTTTTT	CASSQLMATGELFF
TRBV19	TRBJ1-6	TRBD1	-	TGTGCCAGTAGTAAAGGGACAGGTCCAAATTCACCCCTCCACTTT	CASSKGTGPNSPLHF
TRBV15	TRBJ2-1	-	-	TGTGCCACCAGCAGAGATTGGAGGGGAGGGGGCAATGAGCAGTTCTTC	CATSRDWRGGGNEQFF
TRBV5-4	TRBJ2-1	TRBD2	-	TGTGCCAGCAGCCCGGGAGCGGGGGGGTCCTACAATGAGCAGTTCTTC	CASSPGAGGSYNEQFF
TRBV7-8	TRBJ1-3	TRBD1	once	TGTGCCAGCAGCTTGGGACAGGGACGCTTCTCTGGAAACACCATATATTTT	CASSLGQGRFSGNTIYF
TRBV6-5	TRBJ1-2	TRBD1	-	TGTGCCAGCAGAGGACAGGAGATATATGGCTACACCTTC	CASRGQEIYGYTF
TRBV3-1/TRBV3-2	TRBJ2-7	-	-	TGTGCCAGCAGCGCGACGACCGACAGCTACGAGCAGTACTTC	CASSATTDSYEQYF
TRBV2	TRBJ2-1	TRBD1	-	TGTGCCAGCAGTGGTGGGACAGGGAGCCCCCGTGGTGAGCAGTTCTTC	CASSGGTGSPRGEQFF
TRBV27	TRBJ1-3	-	-	TGTGCCGTCTCTTTCCGGGACTCTGGAAACACCATATATTTT	CAVSFRDSGNTIYF
TRBV2	TRBJ1-1	TRBD1	-	TGTGCCAGCAGTGACACAGGGGGCGCAATCACTGAAGCTTTCTTT	CASSDTGGAITEAFF
TRBV12-3/TRBV12-4	TRBJ1-1	-	-	TGTGCCAGCAGTTTAGGGGCGGGAGAAGCTTTCTTT	CASSLGAGEAFF
TRBV27	TRBJ2-7	TRBD1	-	TGTGCCAGCAGTAACCGGGACAGCGGCTACGAGCAGTACTTC	CASSNRDSGYEQYF
TRBV12-5	TRBJ1-1	-	-	TGTGCTAGTGCTTGGATGGCGGGTGACACTGAAGCTTTCTTT	CASAWMAGDTEAFF
TRBV9	TRBJ2-1	TRBD2	once	TGTGCCAGCAGCGTAGATGCGGGGGGTTTCAATGAGCAGTTCTTC	CASSVDAGGFNEQFF
TRBV5-1	TRBJ2-7	TRBD1	-	TGCGCCAGCAGCTTTCCAGACAGGGGAGTGACTCACGAGCAGTACTTC	CASSFPDRGVTHEQYF
TRBV4-3	TRBJ1-6	-	-	TGCGCCAGCAGCCAGGTTACAGGGTCACCCCTCCACTTT	CASSQVTGSPLHF
TRBV24-1	TRBJ1-1	-	-	TGTGCCACCAGGGCGGGCAGCATTCCGGCTGAAGCTTTCTTT	CATRAGSIPAEAFF
TRBV5-1	TRBJ2-1	-	-	TGCGCCAGCAGCTCAGGATTGGTCCATGAGCAGTTCTTC	CASSSGLVHEQFF
TRBV7-8	TRBJ2-1	TRBD2	few	TGTGCCAGCAGCTTAGTACGTAGCGGGGCAAGCTCCTACAATGAGCAGTTCTTC	CASSLVRSGASSYNEQFF
TRBV5-1	TRBJ1-4	-	-	TGCGCCAGCAGCACGGACTCCACTAATGAAAAACTGTTTTTT	CASSTDSTNEKLFF
TRBV2	TRBJ1-5	-	once	TGTGCCAGCAGTGACGTCGGGGAGCGGGATCAGCCCCAGCATTTT	CASSDVGERDQPQHF
TRBV3-1/TRBV3-2	TRBJ2-3	TRBD2	-	TGTGCCAGCAGCCAAGACCCACTAGCGGGGATCACAGATACGCAGTATTTT	CASSQDPLAGITDTQYF
TRBV6-1	TRBJ2-3	TRBD2	-	TGTGCCAGCAGTGATCTGGTGGGGGGGGCAGATACGCAGTATTTT	CASSDLVGGADTQYF
TRBV7-9	TRBJ1-2	-	-	TGTGCCAGCAGCCAGGCCCAGGACTATGGCTACACCTTC	CASSQAQDYGYTF
TRBV7-9	TRBJ1-4	-	-	TGTGCCAGCAGCCGCTATGGGGACTTGGAAAAACTGTTTTTT	CASSRYGDLEKLFF
TRBV19	TRBJ1-1	-	once	TGTGCCAGTCATTCCGGGGGGCAGGGCGCTGAAGCTTTCTTT	CASHSGGQGAEAFF
TRBV5-5	TRBJ1-1	-	-	TGTGCCAGCAGCTTGGATCTCGGACACCAGAACACTGAAGCTTTCTTT	CASSLDLGHQNTEAFF
TRBV2	TRBJ2-1	-	-	TGTGCCAGCAGCGACCAGGGACTTGAGCAGTTCTTC	CASSDQGLEQFF
TRBV6-5	TRBJ1-2	TRBD1	-	TGTGCCAGCAGGACCACAGGGGGAAATGGCTACACCTTC	CASRTTGGNGYTF
TRBV2	TRBJ1-2	-	once	TGTGCCAGCAGAGGGGACACTAACTATGGCTACACCTTC	CASRGDTNYGYTF
TRBV5-1	TRBJ1-1	-	-	TGCGCCAGCAGCTTGGAGCGGGGATTGAACACTGAAGCTTTCTTT	CASSLERGLNTEAFF
TRBV30	TRBJ1-5	-	-	TGTGCCTGGAGTGTACGACGTGGAGGGTATTATCAGCCCCAGCATTTT	CAWSVRRGGYYQPQHF
TRBV5-4	TRBJ2-5	TRBD1	-	TGTGCCAGCACCAAAAAAGCCGGGACAGATCAAGAGACCCAGTACTTC	CASTKKAGTDQETQYF
TRBV6-5	TRBJ1-2	TRBD1	-	TGTGCCAGCAGAGGGACAGGGTTCGGCTACACCTTC	CASRGTGFGYTF
TRBV5-1	TRBJ1-2	-	-	TGCGCCAGCAGCCCAGAACAGCCTACTAACTATGGCTACACCTTC	CASSPEQPTNYGYTF